The 7 T cell receptor beta chains presented below share a single source sample, sequenced in a study of shared clonotypes between healthy human individuals. Data came from immunoSEQ multiplex PCR; TCRdb stores just in-frame clones and leaves some out. The profile shows fewer than 350,000 clones, roughly 91% of them singletons. The sample was memory CD8+ T cells sorted from blood. The sample's subset: CD45RO+ cells pooled with CCR7-negative TemRA cells. The receptor source for this set is a man aged 18 to 30 in good health.

The chain has TRBV6-1 and TRBJ1-1; TRBD1 might be the D (6 bases). V lost 5 bases and J 4 bases, leaving 17 bases between the germline ends. Germline V gives CDR1 MNHNS, CDR2 SASEGT. The CDR3 totals 15 residues. CDR3 sequence (DNA): TGTGCCAGCAGTACCGGGACAACGAGGAGCACTGAAGCTTTCTTT. As protein: CASSTGTTRSTEAFF.

This chain joins TRBV19 and TRBJ2-2, with D uncertain. Germline lookup yields CDR1 LNHDA and CDR2 SQIVND (reference sequence). The CDR3 loop spans 14 amino acids. V dropped 3 bases and J dropped 3 bases, with 8 bases sitting between them. CDR3 nucleotides: TGTGCCAGTAGTATTGGCCCAGACACCGGGGAGCTGTTTTTT. Amino acids: CASSIGPDTGELFF. Combining the CDR3 with reference TRBV19 and TRBJ2-2 gives the whole variable domain DGGITQSPKYLFRKEGQNVTLSCEQNLNHDAMYWYRQDPGQGLRLIYYSQIVNDFQKGDIAEGYSVSREKKESFPLTVTSAQKNPTAFYLCASSIGPDTGELFFGEGSRLTVL.

The chain links TRBV4-1 to TRBJ1-5; a possible D gene is TRBD1 (5 bases). CDR3 length: 18 residues. The V end lost 4 bases, the J end lost 1 base, and 20 bases lay between the germline ends. From germline, CDR1 is MGHRA and CDR2 YSYEKL. Here the CDR3 DNA reads TGCGCCAGCAGCCTGCTGGGTGGACCCGGGACGAGCAATCAGCCCCAGCATTTT. Its translation: CASSLLGGPGTSNQPQHF.

This clone is a singleton in its sample. This rearrangement joins TRBV11-2 to TRBJ2-6; a weak D match, TRBD2 (5 bases). Per germline, CDR1 SGHAT and CDR2 FQNNGV. Trimming shortened V by 0 bases and J by 2 bases, and 11 bases separated the two germline ends. The CDR3 runs to 17 residues. CDR3 protein: CASSLDPVRAGANVLTF. The CDR3 DNA sequence: TGTGCCAGCAGCTTAGACCCTGTGAGGGCTGGGGCCAACGTCCTGACTTTC.

The chain has TRBV7-9 and TRBJ2-5; maybe TRBD1 (5 bases). This CDR3 region has 15 residues. Trimming stripped 8 bases from V and 2 bases from J, with 18 bases between. Germline V gene data show CDR1 as SEHNR and CDR2 as FQNEAQ (reference sequence). This CDR3 is CASPPAAGNQETQYF. The CDR3 bases are TGTGCCAGCCCACCCGCGGCAGGGAATCAAGAGACCCAGTACTTC.

The chain carries TRBV28 and TRBJ1-5, with D tentatively TRBD1 (5 bases). CDR1 is MDHEN and CDR2 is SYDVKM in the germline V gene. This CDR3 comprises 16 residues. Trimming took 6 bases from V and 4 from J, leaving 19 bases between them. CDR3 loop: CASRILTGTLNQPQHF. DNA for the CDR3: TGTGCCAGCAGAATCCTGACTGGGACCCTTAATCAGCCCCAGCATTTT.

The chain uses TRBV19 and TRBJ2-2, with D possibly called TRBD1 or TRBD2 (5 bases each). Trimming removed 8 bases from V and 4 bases from J, with 11 bases in between. CDR1 is LNHDA, CDR2 SQIVND, per germline (reference sequence). The CDR3 spans 13 residues. CDR3 bases: TGTGCCAGTGGCAGGGACCTCACCGGGGAGCTGTTTTTT. It specifies CASGRDLTGELFF.